This entry lists 23 T cell receptor beta chains sequenced from one sample in a study of T cells in localized non-small cell lung cancer (dated by TCRdb to about 2020). Library preparation used the immunoSEQ multiplex PCR assay. Not all clones reach the TCRdb copy of this immuneACCESS table, which keeps in-frame sequences only. Checked studies attribute under half of the gap to unresolved V genes and leave the rest unexplained. The sample contains some 1,900 clones, under 20% of them found a single time. The ten largest clonotypes hold 15% of the sample. The sample was lung tumor tissue, taken before any cancer treatment. Receptors originate from a male donor at least 60 years old with stage I lung adenocarcinoma.

This clone came up a few times. The rearrangement joins TRBV28 to TRBJ1-5; D possibly corresponds to TRBD1 (5 bases). Trimming left V 6 bases short and J 2 bases short, with 14 bases between. From germline, CDR1 is MDHEN and CDR2 SYDVKM. The CDR3 extends over 15 amino acids. The CDR3, as DNA: TGTGCCAGCAGATCAGGGTTTTGGCGCAATCAGCCCCAGCATTTT. Protein sequence: CASRSGFWRNQPQHF.

The CDR3 nucleotides read TGCGCCAGCAGTGATTCGGGGGGTCGGTCGGTTTATAGCAATCAGCCCCAGCATTTT. Protein sequence: CASSDSGGRSVYSNQPQHF. The chain is built from TRBV10-2 and TRBJ1-5; possible D gene TRBD1, 5 bases. In germline, CDR1 is WSHSY, CDR2 SAAADI. V dropped 3 bases and J dropped 0 bases, with 21 bases sitting between them. The CDR3 loop spans 19 amino acids.

J is TRBJ2-5 and V is TRBV19; no clear D. Germline V gives CDR1 LNHDA, CDR2 SQIVND (reference sequence). This CDR3 contains 13 residues. Trimming shortened V by 7 bases and J by 0 bases, and 9 bases separated the two germline ends. CDR3 bases: TGTGCCAGTATGAAGGCCAACCAAGAGACCCAGTACTTC. As protein: CASMKANQETQYF.

This clone was detected a few times. Other DNA sequences in the sample encode the same CDR3. J is TRBJ2-2 and V is TRBV19; D not certain. The CDR3 is 13 residues long. Trimming removed 4 bases at V and 0 bases at J, with 3 bases between. Germline V CDR1 and CDR2: LNHDA, SQIVND (reference sequence). The CDR3 region is CASSNPNTGELFF. Here the CDR3 DNA reads TGTGCCAGTAGTAACCCGAACACCGGGGAGCTGTTTTTT.

This sequence joins TRBV6-8 and TRBJ1-5; 10 nucleotides match TRBD1. Trimming at V came to 6 bases and at J to 5 bases, leaving 7 bases not matched to a gene. Germline V CDR1 and CDR2: MNHGY, SAAAGT. The CDR3 has 15 residues. This CDR3 is CASSVGGTGDQPQHF. Written as DNA, the CDR3 is TGTGCCAGCAGCGTTGGCGGGACAGGGGATCAGCCCCAGCATTTT.

This clone has a handful of counts. The chain employs TRBV10-3 and TRBJ1-5; D perhaps matches TRBD1 (6 bases). Germline V gene data show CDR1 as ENHRY and CDR2 as SYGVKD. V lost 10 bases and J lost 0, with 13 bases in between. CDR3 length: 14 residues. The CDR3 region is CATSGTTSNQPQHF. For the CDR3, the DNA is TGTGCCACCTCCGGGACAACTAGCAATCAGCCCCAGCATTTT.

This clone has a handful of counts. The CDR3 sequence is CASTFFSGGHRQFF. CDR3 sequence (DNA): TGTGCCAGCACCTTTTTCTCCGGGGGGCATCGGCAGTTCTTC. This sequence joins TRBV6-8 and TRBJ2-1; possible D gene TRBD2, 7 bases. Germline V gene lookup returns CDR1 MNHGY and CDR2 SAAAGT. This CDR3 is 14 amino acids long. The ends were cut back, 7 bases at V and 12 bases at J, with 22 bases in the middle.

This sequence joins TRBV9 and TRBJ2-1, with TRBD1 identical over 9 bases. The CDR3 is made up of 13 amino acids. CDR1 and CDR2 from the germline V gene are SGDLS and YYNGEE. Germline trimming cut 4 bases from V and 10 bases from J; bases unmatched to any gene: 6. CDR3 sequence reads: CASSIVTGGEQFF. CDR3 nucleotides: TGTGCCAGCAGCATCGTAACAGGGGGCGAGCAGTTCTTC.

CDR3 sequence (DNA): TGTGCCAGCAGCAACAGGGTTAGCAATCAGCCCCAGCATTTT. It translates to CASSNRVSNQPQHF. The chain carries TRBV9 and TRBJ1-5; tentatively, D is TRBD1 (6 bases). The CDR3 extends over 14 amino acids. The ends were cut back, 4 bases at V and 0 bases at J, with 8 bases in the middle. The V gene's germline CDR1 is SGDLS and CDR2 YYNGEE.

This clone has just a few counts. The chain recombines TRBV4-1 with TRBJ2-7, with D unresolved. V was trimmed by 1 base and J by 1 base, leaving 5 bases between them. Germline lookup yields CDR1 MGHRA and CDR2 YSYEKL. The CDR3 sequence is 13 residues long. The CDR3 DNA follows: TGCGCCAGCAGCCAAGGTATTTCCTACGAGCAGTACTTC. It translates to CASSQGISYEQYF.

The chain joins TRBV28 to TRBJ2-4; D is possibly TRBD1 (6 bases). Per the germline V gene, CDR1 is MDHEN and CDR2 is SYDVKM. Trimming pared 5 bases from V and 6 bases from J, leaving 23 bases between. The length of the CDR3 is 17 residues. The CDR3 reads CASSLEGVPLALNIQYF. CDR3 coding DNA: TGTGCCAGCAGTCTAGAGGGGGTCCCTCTGGCTTTAAACATTCAGTACTTC.

This clone was picked up a small number of times. V and J are TRBV9 and TRBJ2-7, with D possibly called TRBD1 or TRBD2 (5 bases each). CDR3 length equals 15 residues. Trimming stripped 4 bases from V and 3 bases from J, with 17 bases between. The germline CDR1 and CDR2 sequences are SGDLS and YYNGEE. The CDR3 nucleotides read TGTGCCAGCAGCACCTCCGGGGCCAGTGACTACGAGCAGTACTTC. This translates into CASSTSGASDYEQYF.

This clone occurred a few times. V gene TRBV28 combines with J gene TRBJ2-1, with 7 bases matching TRBD2. CDR1 MDHEN and CDR2 SYDVKM come from the germline V gene. The CDR3 spans 17 residues. The trim removed 6 bases at V and 4 bases at J, leaving 15 bases unmatched. DNA of the CDR3: TGTGCCAGCAGCCCCTCCCCAGGACTAGGGTTATACAATGAGCAGTTCTTC. It specifies CASSPSPGLGLYNEQFF.

The rearrangement joins TRBV6-8 to TRBJ2-5; 7 bases are shared with TRBD1. Germline CDR1 is MNHGY and CDR2 is SAAAGT. This CDR3 is 13 amino acids long. V lost 6 bases to trimming and J lost 11 bases; unmatched junction nucleotides: 12. The DNA of the CDR3 is TGTGCCAGCAGACTCCGGCCCCAGACAGGGCAGTACTTC. As protein: CASRLRPQTGQYF.

This clone was recorded a few times. The chain has TRBV6-8 and TRBJ1-1; TRBD1 matches 8 bases. Losses at the gene ends were 2 bases for V and 3 bases for J; bases not matched to a gene: 5. Germline V lookup: CDR1 MNHGY, CDR2 SAAAGT. CDR3 length: 15 amino acids. As DNA, the CDR3 is TGTGCCAGCAGTTACGAGGGGACAGGTCACACTGAAGCTTTCTTT. Protein product: CASSYEGTGHTEAFF.

In its sample, this clone ranks as medium-sized. The rearrangement links TRBV6-8 to TRBJ2-5; 11 bases line up with TRBD1. Germline assignment: CDR1 MNHGY and CDR2 SAAAGT. J lost 2 bases, V lost 6 bases, and 2 bases had no gene match. This CDR3 comprises 14 residues. The CDR3, as DNA: TGTGCCAGCAGAGGGACAGGGGGACAAGAGACCCAGTACTTC. Translation: CASRGTGGQETQYF.

The chain couples TRBV11-3 to TRBJ1-1; D possibly corresponds to TRBD1 (6 bases). The germline V and J ends were trimmed by 5 bases and 4 bases, with 14 bases remaining between them. CDR1 and CDR2 from the germline V gene are SGHNT and YENEEA. This CDR3 is built from 14 residues. In nucleotides, the CDR3 is TGTGCCAGCAGCACAACGCGGGGGGCCACTGAAGCTTTCTTT. Its protein product is CASSTTRGATEAFF. Looking up the rest from reference TRBV11-3 and TRBJ1-1 gives the full variable domain: EAGVVQSPRYKIIEKKQPVAFWCNPISGHNTLYWYLQNLGQGPELLIRYENEEAVDDSQLPKDRFSAERLKGVDSTLKIQPAELGDSAVYLCASSTTRGATEAFFGQGTRLTVV.

Here the CDR3 reads CASRLTGAYSPLHF. The DNA of the CDR3 is TGTGCCAGCAGGCTTACAGGGGCGTACTCACCCCTCCACTTT. The chain employs TRBV28 and TRBJ1-6, with TRBD1 matching over 7 bases. Germline loops: CDR1 MDHEN, CDR2 SYDVKM. The CDR3 has 14 residues. V shed 6 bases and J 10 bases; nucleotides not matched to a gene: 9.

In regard to this clone: The junction does not match germline at one end; this may be a read error. The chain combines TRBV6-8 with TRBJ2-7; D possibly corresponds to TRBD1 (6 bases). This CDR3 is 12 amino acids long. Germline lookup yields CDR1 MNHGY and CDR2 SAAAGT. CDR3 DNA: TGTGCCAGCAGTTACTCGTCAGGGGAGTGGCCCTTC. Protein sequence: CASSYSSGEWPF.

V is TRBV11-3 and J is TRBJ2-2, with D hard to call. V lost 5 bases and J lost 4, with 14 bases in between. The length of the CDR3 is 15 residues. The germline gives CDR1 SGHNT, CDR2 YENEEA. In DNA, the CDR3 is TGTGCCAGCAGCCCGATCCTGGGCAGCACCGGGGAGCTGTTTTTT. Protein sequence: CASSPILGSTGELFF.

This clone is judged medium-sized (0.01 to 0.1%). The chain combines TRBV6-8 with TRBJ2-7; TRBD1 might be the D (5 bases). Germline V CDR1 and CDR2: MNHGY, SAAAGT. V dropped 10 bases and J dropped 2 bases, with 12 bases sitting between them. This CDR3 contains 12 residues. The CDR3 DNA is TGTGCCATCAGCCAGACAGCCTACGAGCAGTACTTC. This translates into CAISQTAYEQYF.

This clone occurred a few times. This chain links TRBV6-8 with TRBJ2-7; tentatively, D is TRBD1 or TRBD2 (5 bases each). The CDR3 totals 14 residues. Germline V gene lookup returns CDR1 MNHGY and CDR2 SAAAGT. The V end lost 5 bases, the J end lost 1 base, and 12 bases lay between the germline ends. In DNA, the CDR3 is TGTGCCAGCAGTCGCCGGGACCGGTCCTACGAGCAGTACTTC. Its protein product is CASSRRDRSYEQYF.

This sequence joins TRBV28 and TRBJ2-7; no reliable D call. This CDR3 contains 15 residues. The germline V gene has CDR1 MDHEN and CDR2 SYDVKM. Trimming took off 3 bases at V and 1 base at J, with 13 bases between the two ends. This chain's CDR3 is CASSFWGKGSYEQYF. The CDR3 bases are TGTGCCAGCAGTTTTTGGGGTAAAGGATCCTACGAGCAGTACTTC.